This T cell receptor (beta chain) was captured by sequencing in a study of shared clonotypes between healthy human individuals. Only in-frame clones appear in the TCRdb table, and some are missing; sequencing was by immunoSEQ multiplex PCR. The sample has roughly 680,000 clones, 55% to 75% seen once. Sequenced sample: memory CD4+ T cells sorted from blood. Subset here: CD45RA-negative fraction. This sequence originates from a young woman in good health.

CDR3 nucleotides: TGCGCCAGCAGCTTGGCCGTAGCCAGGGGGCGGGAGACCCAGTACTTC. It encodes CASSLAVARGRETQYF. This chain connects TRBV5-1 to TRBJ2-5; TRBD1 aligns across 8 bases. This CDR3 has 16 residues. Germline CDR1 SGHRS, CDR2 YFSETQ. Trimming removed 0 bases from V and 5 bases from J; junction bases left unmatched: 9.